This entry describes one T cell receptor (beta chain). Its antigen is unknown. The trim removed 4 bases at V and 10 bases at J, leaving 9 bases unmatched. The V gene's germline CDR1 is SEHNR and CDR2 FQNEAQ (reference sequence). The CDR3 is 14 residues long. TCRdb independently ran MiXCR on the 5' RACE reads; one entry per CDR3 protein. This table holds under 250,000 distinct CDR3 sequences, 9.5% found once. This sample stems from a study of T-cell memory formation after mild COVID-19. Study-wide points: Among clones contracting day 15 to 85, CD4/CD8 was balanced, whereas later expanders leaned CD4+.

This clonotype was sampled from a man younger than 35 who had mild COVID-19 (a few samples of this study predate the infection). Cell type and time point are not known. The J gene is TRBJ2-4, the V gene TRBV7-9; 8 nucleotides agree with TRBD2. Sequencing input: PBMCs or a T cell subset sorted from them (not recorded which). CDR3 residues: CASSSGTRGGIQYF. The DNA of the CDR3 is TGTGCCAGCAGCTCAGGGACCCGCGGGGGGATTCAGTACTTC.